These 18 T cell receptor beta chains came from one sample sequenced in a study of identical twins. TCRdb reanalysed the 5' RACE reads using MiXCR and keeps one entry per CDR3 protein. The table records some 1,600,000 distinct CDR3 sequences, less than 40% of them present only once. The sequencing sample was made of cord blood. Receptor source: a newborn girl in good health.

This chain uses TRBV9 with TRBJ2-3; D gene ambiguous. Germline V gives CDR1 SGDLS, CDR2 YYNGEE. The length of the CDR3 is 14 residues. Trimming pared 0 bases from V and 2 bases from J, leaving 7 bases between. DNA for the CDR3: TGTGCCAGCAGCGTAGGCTTTGTCACAGATACGCAGTATTTT. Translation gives CASSVGFVTDTQYF.

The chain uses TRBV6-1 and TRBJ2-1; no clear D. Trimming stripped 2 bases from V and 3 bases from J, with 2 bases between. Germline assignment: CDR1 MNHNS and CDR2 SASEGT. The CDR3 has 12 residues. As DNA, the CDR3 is TGTGCCAGCAGTGAACACTACAATGAGCAGTTCTTC. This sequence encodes CASSEHYNEQFF.

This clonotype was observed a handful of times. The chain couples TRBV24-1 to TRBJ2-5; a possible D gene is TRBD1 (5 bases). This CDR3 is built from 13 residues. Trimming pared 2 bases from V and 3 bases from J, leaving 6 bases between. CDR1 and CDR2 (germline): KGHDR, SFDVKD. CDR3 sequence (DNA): TGTGCCACCAGTGATTCCAGGGAAGAGACCCAGTACTTC. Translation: CATSDSREETQYF.

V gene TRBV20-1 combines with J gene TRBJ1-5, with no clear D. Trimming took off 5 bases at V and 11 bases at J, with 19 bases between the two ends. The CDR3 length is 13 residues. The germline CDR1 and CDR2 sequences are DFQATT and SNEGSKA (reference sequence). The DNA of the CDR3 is TGCAGTGCTCATCCTGGACCGCTGTCGGCCCAGCATTTT. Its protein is CSAHPGPLSAQHF.

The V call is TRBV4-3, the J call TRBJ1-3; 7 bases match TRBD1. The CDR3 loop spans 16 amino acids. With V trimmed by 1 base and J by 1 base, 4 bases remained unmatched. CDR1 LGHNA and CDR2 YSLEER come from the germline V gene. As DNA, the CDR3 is TGCGCCAGCAGCCAAGCTCAGACAGGGTCTGGAAACACCATATATTTT. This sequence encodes CASSQAQTGSGNTIYF.

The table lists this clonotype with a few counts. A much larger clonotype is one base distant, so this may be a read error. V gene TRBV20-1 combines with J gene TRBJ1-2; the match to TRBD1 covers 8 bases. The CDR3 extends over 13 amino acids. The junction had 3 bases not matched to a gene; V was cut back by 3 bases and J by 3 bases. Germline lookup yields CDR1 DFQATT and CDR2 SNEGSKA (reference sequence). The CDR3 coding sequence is TGCAGTGCTAGCCGGGACAGGTACTATGGCTACACCTTC. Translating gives CSASRDRYYGYTF.

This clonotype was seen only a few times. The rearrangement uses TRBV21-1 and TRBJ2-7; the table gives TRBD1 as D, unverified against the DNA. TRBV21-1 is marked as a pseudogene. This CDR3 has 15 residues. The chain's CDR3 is CASSASTGKPYEQYF. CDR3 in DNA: TGTGCCAGCAGCGCGAGTACAGGGAAGCCCTACGAGCAGTACTTC.

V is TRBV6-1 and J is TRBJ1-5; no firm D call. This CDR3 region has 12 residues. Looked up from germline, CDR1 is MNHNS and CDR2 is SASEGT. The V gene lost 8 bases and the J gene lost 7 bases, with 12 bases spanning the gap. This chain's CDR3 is CASGFDFQPQHF. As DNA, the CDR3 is TGTGCCAGCGGGTTTGATTTCCAGCCCCAGCATTTT.

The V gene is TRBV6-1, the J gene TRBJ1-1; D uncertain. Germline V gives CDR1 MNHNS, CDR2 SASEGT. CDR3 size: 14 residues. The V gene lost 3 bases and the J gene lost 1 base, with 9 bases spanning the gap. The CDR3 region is CASSDEGRNTEAFF. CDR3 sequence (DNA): TGTGCCAGCAGTGATGAAGGTAGGAACACTGAAGCTTTCTTT.

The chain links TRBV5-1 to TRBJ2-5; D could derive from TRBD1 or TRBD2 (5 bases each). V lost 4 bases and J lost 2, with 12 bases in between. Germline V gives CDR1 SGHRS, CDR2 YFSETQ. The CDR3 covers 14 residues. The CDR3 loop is CASSPGDGQETQYF. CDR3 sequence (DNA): TGCGCCAGCAGCCCCGGGGACGGGCAAGAGACCCAGTACTTC.

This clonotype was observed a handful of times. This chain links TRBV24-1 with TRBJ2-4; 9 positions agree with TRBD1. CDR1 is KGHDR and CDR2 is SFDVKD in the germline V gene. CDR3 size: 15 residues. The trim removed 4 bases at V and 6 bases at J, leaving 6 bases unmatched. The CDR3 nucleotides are TGTGCCACCAGTGACCCGGGACAGGGAAGAAACATTCAGTACTTC. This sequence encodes CATSDPGQGRNIQYF.

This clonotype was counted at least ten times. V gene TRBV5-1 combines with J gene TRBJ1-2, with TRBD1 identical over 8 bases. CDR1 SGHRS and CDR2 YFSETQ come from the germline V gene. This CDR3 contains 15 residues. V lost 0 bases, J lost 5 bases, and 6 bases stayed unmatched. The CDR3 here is CASSLAGQEAYGYTF. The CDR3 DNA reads TGCGCCAGCAGCTTGGCGGGACAGGAGGCTTATGGCTACACCTTC.

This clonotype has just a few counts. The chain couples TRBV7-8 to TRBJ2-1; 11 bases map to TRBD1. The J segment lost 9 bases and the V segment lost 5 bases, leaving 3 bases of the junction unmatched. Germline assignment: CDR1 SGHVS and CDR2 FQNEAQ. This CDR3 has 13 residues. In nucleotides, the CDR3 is TGTGCCAGCAGCCCGGGACAGGGGGGTGAGCAGTTCTTC. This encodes CASSPGQGGEQFF.

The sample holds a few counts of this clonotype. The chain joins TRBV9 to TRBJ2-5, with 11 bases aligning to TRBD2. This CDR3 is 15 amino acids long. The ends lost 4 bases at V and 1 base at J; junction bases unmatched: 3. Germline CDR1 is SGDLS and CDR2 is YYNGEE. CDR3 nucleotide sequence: TGTGCCAGCAGCTTTAGCGGGAGGGTCCAAGAGACCCAGTACTTC. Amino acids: CASSFSGRVQETQYF. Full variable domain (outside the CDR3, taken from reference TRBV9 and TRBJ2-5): DSGVTQTPKHLITATGQRVTLRCSPRSGDLSVYWYQQSLDQGLQFLIQYYNGEERAKGNILERFSAQQFPDLHSELNLSSLELGDSALYFCASSFSGRVQETQYFGPGTRLLVL.

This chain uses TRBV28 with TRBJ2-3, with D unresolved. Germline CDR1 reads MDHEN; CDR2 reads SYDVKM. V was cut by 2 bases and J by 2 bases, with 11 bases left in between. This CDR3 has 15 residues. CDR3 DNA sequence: TGTGCCAGCAGTTTACTATATTACAACACAGATACGCAGTATTTT. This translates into CASSLLYYNTDTQYF.

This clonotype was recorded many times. The CDR3 DNA follows: TGTGCCAGCAGTCCCTACAGGGGGGGAATGAACACTGAAGCTTTCTTT. The encoded protein is CASSPYRGGMNTEAFF. This chain connects TRBV12-3 or TRBV12-4 to TRBJ1-1; 8 positions match TRBD1. V dropped 5 bases and J dropped 0; count of bases not matched to a gene: 8. This CDR3 has 16 residues.

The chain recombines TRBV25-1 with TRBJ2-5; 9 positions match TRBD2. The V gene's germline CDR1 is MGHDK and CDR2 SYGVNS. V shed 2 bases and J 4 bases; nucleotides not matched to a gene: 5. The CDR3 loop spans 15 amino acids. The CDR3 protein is CASSESGRNPETQYF. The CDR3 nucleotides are TGTGCCAGCAGTGAAAGCGGGAGGAACCCAGAGACCCAGTACTTC.

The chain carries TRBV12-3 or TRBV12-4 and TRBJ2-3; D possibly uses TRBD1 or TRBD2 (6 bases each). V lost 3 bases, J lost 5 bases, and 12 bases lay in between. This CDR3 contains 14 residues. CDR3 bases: TGTGCCAGCAGTTTCTCGGGGGCGGGAGATACGCAGTATTTT. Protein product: CASSFSGAGDTQYF.